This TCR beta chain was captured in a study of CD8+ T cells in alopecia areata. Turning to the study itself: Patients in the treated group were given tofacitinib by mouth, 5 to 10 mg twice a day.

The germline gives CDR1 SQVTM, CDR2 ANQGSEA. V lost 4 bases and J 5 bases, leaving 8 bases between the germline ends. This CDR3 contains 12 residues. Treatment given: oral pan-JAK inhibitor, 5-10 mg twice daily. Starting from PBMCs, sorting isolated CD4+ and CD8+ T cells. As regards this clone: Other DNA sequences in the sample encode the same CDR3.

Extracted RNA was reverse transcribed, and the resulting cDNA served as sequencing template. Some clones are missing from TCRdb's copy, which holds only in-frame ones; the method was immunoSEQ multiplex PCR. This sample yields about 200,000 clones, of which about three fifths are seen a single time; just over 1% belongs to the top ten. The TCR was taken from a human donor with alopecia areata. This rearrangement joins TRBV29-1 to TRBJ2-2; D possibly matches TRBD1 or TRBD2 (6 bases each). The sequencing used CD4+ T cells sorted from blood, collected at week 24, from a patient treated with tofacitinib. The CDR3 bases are TGCAGCGTTGTAGGGGGGACCGGGGAGCTGTTTTTT. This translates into CSVVGGTGELFF.